A single sample is the source of the 28 T cell receptor beta chains below, sequenced in a study of T cells after yellow fever vaccination. TCRdb independently ran MiXCR on the 5' RACE reads; one entry per CDR3 protein. Among 450,000 to 550,000 distinct CDR3 sequences listed, about a fifth were seen once. The sample in question was PBMCs, obtained about 20 days after the first yellow fever vaccination. These receptor sequences come from a man younger than 35 who received the YFV17D yellow fever vaccine.

V and J are TRBV6-6 and TRBJ2-3; TRBD2 is a possible D gene (5 bases). The CDR3 is 13 residues long. The ends were cut back, 7 bases at V and 6 bases at J, with 14 bases in the middle. CDR1 and CDR2 from the germline V gene are MNHNY and SVGAGI (reference sequence). This CDR3 is CASTSSPGDTQYF. The CDR3 coding sequence is TGTGCCAGCACCTCTAGCCCGGGGGATACGCAGTATTTT.

The V gene is TRBV29-1, the J gene TRBJ1-2; 8 nucleotides match TRBD1. Germline V gene lookup returns CDR1 SQVTM and CDR2 ANQGSEA. Germline trimming cut 7 bases from V and 3 bases from J; bases unmatched to any gene: 7. The length of the CDR3 is 13 residues. CDR3 sequence reads: CSEDRGLDYGYTF. DNA for the CDR3: TGCAGCGAAGACAGGGGCCTAGACTATGGCTACACCTTC. The variable domain in full, with the rest retrieved from reference TRBV29-1 and TRBJ1-2, is SAVISQKPSRDICQRGTSLTIQCQVDSQVTMMFWYRQQPGQSLTLIATANQGSEATYESGFVIDKFPISRPNLTFSTLTVSNMSPEDSSIYLCSEDRGLDYGYTFGSGTRLTVV.

This clonotype showed up many times. The V gene is TRBV23-1, the J gene TRBJ2-1; TRBD2 matches at 8 bases. TRBV23-1 is flagged as an ORF with uncertain function. V lost 6 bases to trimming and J lost 5 bases; unmatched junction nucleotides: 9. The CDR3 is 15 amino acids. The DNA of the CDR3 is TGCGCCAGCAGCCCGAGCGGGGGTGAGGACAATGAGCAGTTCTTC. Translated: CASSPSGGEDNEQFF.

The chain uses TRBV20-1 and TRBJ2-7; D tentatively fits TRBD1 or TRBD2 (6 bases each). V gave up 6 bases and J gave up 3 bases, with 24 bases separating them. In germline, CDR1 is DFQATT, CDR2 SNEGSKA (reference sequence). The CDR3 is 16 amino acids. CDR3 coding DNA: TGCAGTGCCAATGAGGGGGGCGCCTCGGGTTACTACGAGCAGTACTTC. It encodes CSANEGGASGYYEQYF.

The rearrangement links TRBV27 to TRBJ2-3, with TRBD2 matching over 9 bases. After removal of 3 bases from V and 1 base from J, the junction contained 5 bases not matched to a gene. The CDR3 loop spans 16 amino acids. Per germline, CDR1 MNHEY and CDR2 SMNVEV (reference sequence). The CDR3 bases are TGTGCCAGCAGTTTCCTTCAGCGGGGGGGCACAGATACGCAGTATTTT. It specifies CASSFLQRGGTDTQYF.

This clonotype has a handful of counts. The chain carries TRBV4-3 and TRBJ1-5; D not resolved. V lost 0 bases to trimming and J lost 8 bases, with 14 bases between them. The CDR3 consists of 15 residues. The V gene's germline CDR1 is LGHNA and CDR2 YSLEER. The CDR3: CASSQDYTRQEPQHF. The CDR3 nucleotides are TGCGCCAGCAGCCAAGACTACACGCGCCAAGAGCCCCAGCATTTT.

This chain connects TRBV24-1 to TRBJ2-7; D is ambiguous. The CDR3 runs to 9 residues. V was pared by 12 bases and J by 3 bases, with 5 bases between. In germline, CDR1 is KGHDR, CDR2 SFDVKD. The CDR3: CAVIYEQYV. CDR3 sequence (DNA): TGTGCCGTCATCTACGAGCAGTACGTC.

This clonotype was found a few times. V is TRBV28 and J is TRBJ2-3; D is perhaps TRBD2 (6 bases). Germline-derived CDR1 and CDR2 are MDHEN and SYDVKM. The CDR3 extends over 15 amino acids. V was pared by 0 bases and J by 0 bases, with 7 bases between. The CDR3 is CASSLWGLSTDTQYF. DNA of the CDR3: TGTGCCAGCAGTTTATGGGGACTTAGCACAGATACGCAGTATTTT. Full variable domain (remainder filled in from reference TRBV28 and TRBJ2-3): DVKVTQSSRYLVKRTGEKVFLECVQDMDHENMFWYRQDPGLGLRLIYFSYDVKMKEKGDIPEGYSVSREKKERFSLILESASTNQTSMYLCASSLWGLSTDTQYFGPGTRLTVL.

This clonotype was found a few times. J is TRBJ1-5 and V is TRBV10-3; 9 bases are a match to TRBD1. The CDR3 consists of 15 residues. The germline CDR1 and CDR2 sequences are ENHRY and SYGVKD. J gave up 3 bases and V 4 bases, and 4 bases lay outside the gene matches. The CDR3 reads CAISVGTGNNQPQHF. The CDR3 DNA is TGTGCCATCAGTGTGGGGACAGGGAACAATCAGCCCCAGCATTTT.

This chain joins TRBV5-1 and TRBJ2-5; TRBD2 matches 8 bases. The germline CDR1 and CDR2 sequences are SGHRS and YFSETQ. The CDR3 runs to 13 residues. J was trimmed by 2 bases and V by 7 bases; bases with no gene match: 4. This chain's CDR3 is CASALAGQETQYF. The CDR3 DNA follows: TGCGCCAGCGCTTTAGCGGGACAAGAGACCCAGTACTTC.

This clonotype has only a few counts. The chain combines TRBV6-5 with TRBJ2-7, with D perhaps TRBD2 (7 bases). Trimming shortened V by 1 base and J by 6 bases, and 13 bases separated the two germline ends. The CDR3 runs to 14 residues. Germline CDR1 is MNHEY and CDR2 is SVGAGI. CDR3 sequence (DNA): TGTGCCAGCAGTTACTGGCACAGGGAGGGCGAGCAGTACTTC. It encodes CASSYWHREGEQYF.

This clonotype was seen a handful of times. The chain links TRBV3-1 to TRBJ1-2; no clear D. The CDR3 extends over 12 amino acids. V was cut by 5 bases and J by 7 bases, with 11 bases left in between. CDR1 LGHDT and CDR2 YNNKEL come from the germline V gene (reference sequence). Here the CDR3 reads CASSNSPAGYTF. The CDR3 DNA reads as TGTGCCAGCAGCAATTCCCCCGCTGGCTACACCTTC. The whole variable domain, filled in from reference TRBV3-1 and TRBJ1-2, reads DTAVSQTPKYLVTQMGNDKSIKCEQNLGHDTMYWYKQDSKKFLKIMFSYNNKELIINETVPNRFSPKSPDKAHLNLHINSLELGDSAVYFCASSNSPAGYTFGSGTRLTVV.

This clonotype was seen a handful of times. CDR3 sequence reads: CSAGTSYEQYV. CDR3 sequence (DNA): TGCAGTGCGGGGACTAGCTACGAGCAGTACGTC. The rearrangement joins TRBV20-1 to TRBJ2-7; 8 bases line up with TRBD2. With 6 bases clipped from V and 3 bases from J, the junction kept 1 base outside the gene matches. The CDR3 covers 11 residues. The germline CDR1 and CDR2 sequences are DFQATT and SNEGSKA (reference sequence).

This chain uses TRBV5-1 with TRBJ2-2, with no clear D. The CDR3 is 15 amino acids. Germline values: CDR1 SGHRS, CDR2 YFSETQ. V gave up 0 bases and J gave up 0 bases, with 6 bases separating them. For the CDR3, the DNA is TGCGCCAGCAGCTTGGCCCCCGCGAACACCGGGGAGCTGTTTTTT. Amino acid sequence: CASSLAPANTGELFF.

This clonotype was counted only a few times. This chain joins TRBV5-1 and TRBJ2-1; D is tentatively TRBD1 or TRBD2 (5 bases each). Germline V gene lookup returns CDR1 SGHRS and CDR2 YFSETQ. V shed 0 bases and J shed 7 bases, with 17 bases lying between them. CDR3 length: 16 residues. The CDR3 sequence: CASSLEGPWAPNEQFF. The CDR3 region has the DNA TGCGCCAGCAGCTTGGAGGGACCGTGGGCCCCAAATGAGCAGTTCTTC.

The rearrangement links TRBV6-2 or TRBV6-3 to TRBJ2-4; 7 positions agree with TRBD1. The junction had 11 bases not matched to a gene; V was cut back by 6 bases and J by 6 bases. Germline CDR1 is MNHEY and CDR2 is SVGEGT. This CDR3 is built from 15 residues. The CDR3 region has the DNA TGTGCCAGCAGCGCCCCCAGGACAGGCCGAAACATTCAGTACTTC. Translation gives CASSAPRTGRNIQYF.

The chain combines TRBV7-8 with TRBJ2-7; no firm D call. Trimming cost V 1 base and J 4 bases, with 8 bases left between them. This CDR3 has 13 amino acids. The V gene's germline CDR1 is SGHVS and CDR2 FQNEAQ. CDR3 region: CASSLVLGYEQYF. Written as DNA, the CDR3 is TGTGCCAGCAGCTTAGTCTTGGGTTACGAGCAGTACTTC.

This clonotype was detected many times. The J gene is TRBJ1-2, the V gene TRBV4-3, with D unresolved. Germline-derived CDR1 and CDR2 are LGHNA and YSLEER. The V and J ends lost 0 bases and 0 bases respectively, with 11 bases between them. This CDR3 comprises 16 residues. CDR3 sequence (DNA): TGCGCCAGCAGCCAAGATAGGCAGAGAACTAACTATGGCTACACCTTC. Translating gives CASSQDRQRTNYGYTF.

This clonotype was recorded many times. V usage is TRBV24-1 and J usage is TRBJ2-5; 7 positions agree with TRBD1. This CDR3 is built from 14 residues. CDR1 is KGHDR, CDR2 SFDVKD, per germline. Unmatched junction bases numbered 6, after V lost 4 bases and J lost 5 bases. The CDR3 coding sequence is TGTGCCACCAGTGAGCAGGGGGTTGGCGAGACCCAGTACTTC. Amino acids: CATSEQGVGETQYF.

A few counts support this clonotype. V gene TRBV11-2 combines with J gene TRBJ1-6; unclear D gene. V shed 11 bases and J shed 0 bases, with 14 bases lying between them. The CDR3 runs to 15 residues. The germline CDR1 and CDR2 sequences are SGHAT and FQNNGV. The CDR3 here is CAARATSSYNSPLHF. CDR3 coding DNA: TGTGCCGCAAGAGCAACGAGCTCCTATAATTCACCCCTCCACTTT.

This clonotype was found a few times. This chain uses TRBV5-1 with TRBJ1-6; D possibly corresponds to TRBD1 (6 bases). The CDR3 runs to 15 residues. Germline V gene lookup returns CDR1 SGHRS and CDR2 YFSETQ. Trimming removed 0 bases from V and 6 bases from J, with 10 bases in between. The CDR3 loop is CASSLVAGANSPLHF. For the CDR3, the DNA is TGCGCCAGCAGCTTGGTCGCAGGGGCTAATTCACCCCTCCACTTT.

V and J are TRBV3-1 and TRBJ2-7; D may be TRBD1 or TRBD2 (7 bases each). Germline loops: CDR1 LGHDT, CDR2 YNNKEL (reference sequence). The CDR3 length is 15 residues. V was shortened by 0 bases and J by 2 bases, with 11 bases between the two germline ends. CDR3 sequence reads: CASSQERGTAYEQYF. CDR3 bases: TGTGCCAGCAGCCAAGAGCGGGGGACAGCCTACGAGCAGTACTTC.

The chain carries TRBV6-5 and TRBJ1-5; D not certain. There are 15 residues in the CDR3. Looked up from germline, CDR1 is MNHEY and CDR2 is SVGAGI. With 2 bases removed from V and 2 bases from J, the gap between germline ends came to 10 bases. The CDR3 is CASSYGWEGNQPQHF. The CDR3 DNA is TGTGCCAGCAGTTACGGATGGGAGGGCAATCAGCCCCAGCATTTT.

This clonotype was found a few times. V is TRBV12-5 and J is TRBJ1-1; D is perhaps TRBD1 (6 bases). CDR3 length: 14 amino acids. With 5 bases removed from V and 6 bases from J, the gap between germline ends came to 16 bases. Germline lookup yields CDR1 LGHNT and CDR2 FRNRAP. The CDR3 region has the DNA TGTGCTAGTGGTCTTCTCGGGGGCGAGGCTGAAGCTTTCTTT. Translating gives CASGLLGGEAEAFF.

This clonotype showed up just a few times. The J gene is TRBJ1-1, the V gene TRBV5-1; D may be TRBD1 (6 bases). Per the germline V gene, CDR1 is SGHRS and CDR2 is YFSETQ. Trimming removed 3 bases at V and 5 bases at J, with 17 bases between. The CDR3 sequence is 15 residues long. CDR3 nucleotide sequence: TGCGCCAGCAGCTCTGACAGGCCCATGGTAACTGAAGCTTTCTTT. It codes for CASSSDRPMVTEAFF.

V and J are TRBV7-8 and TRBJ2-7; possibly TRBD1 for D (6 bases). V was pared by 0 bases and J by 5 bases, with 8 bases between. The CDR3 contains 13 residues. Germline values: CDR1 SGHVS, CDR2 FQNEAQ. CDR3 bases: TGTGCCAGCAGCTTAGCACAGGGTCACGAGCAGTACGTC. It encodes CASSLAQGHEQYV.

This clonotype appeared many times. The rearrangement links TRBV20-1 to TRBJ2-6; TRBD2 agrees at 7 bases. Germline CDR1 reads DFQATT; CDR2 reads SNEGSKA (reference sequence). The CDR3 extends over 15 amino acids. The V gene end was trimmed by 6 bases and the J gene end by 0 bases; junction bases not matched to a gene: 5. Here the CDR3 reads CSALASSSGANVLTF. The DNA of the CDR3 is TGCAGTGCACTAGCGTCGAGCTCTGGGGCCAACGTCCTGACTTTC.

The V call is TRBV5-1, the J call TRBJ2-5; TRBD2 matches 11 bases. This CDR3 comprises 17 residues. Trimming removed 4 bases from V and 0 bases from J; junction bases left unmatched: 8. Germline assignment: CDR1 SGHRS and CDR2 YFSETQ. The CDR3 DNA reads as TGCGCCAGCAGCGCCGCCGGGACTAGCGGCTACCAAGAGACCCAGTACTTC. It translates to CASSAAGTSGYQETQYF.